Each of the 11 T cell receptor beta chains below was sequenced from the same sample in a study of CD8 T cells in ankylosing spondylitis. Study-wide results and limits: There was a TCR beta motif, made of several highly homologous variants, that appeared characteristic of ankylosing spondylitis blood.

TCRdb redid the calling of the 5' RACE reads with MiXCR, one entry per CDR3 protein. The table includes fewer than 450,000 distinct CDR3 sequences, 17% detected once. Their antigens are not known. What was sequenced was blood, either unsorted or a sorted T cell fraction (not recorded which). These receptors came from a male donor with ankylosing spondylitis.

The table lists this clonotype with many counts. The chain couples TRBV20-1 to TRBJ2-7; D is undetermined. Per the germline V gene, CDR1 is DFQATT and CDR2 is SNEGSKA (reference sequence). The CDR3 totals 13 residues. The germline V and J ends were trimmed by 3 bases and 2 bases, with 11 bases remaining between them. CDR3 bases: TGCAGTGCTAGTGCGAGTTCCACCTACGAGCAGTACTTC. It encodes CSASASSTYEQYF.

The rearrangement uses TRBV25-1 and TRBJ1-1, with D perhaps matching TRBD1 (5 bases). CDR3 size: 14 residues. In germline, CDR1 is MGHDK, CDR2 SYGVNS. V was cut by 2 bases and J by 5 bases, with 12 bases left in between. The chain's CDR3 is CASSEQGKGTEAFF. The CDR3 coding sequence is TGTGCCAGCAGTGAACAGGGTAAAGGGACTGAAGCTTTCTTT.

The rearrangement uses TRBV29-1 and TRBJ1-2; D remains unclear. The V end was cut by 0 bases, the J end by 4 bases, with 12 bases between. CDR1 is SQVTM, CDR2 ANQGSEA, per germline. The CDR3 spans 14 residues. For the CDR3, the DNA is TGCAGCGTTGAAGATGGTTTTGGGAGCTATGGCTACACCTTC. This sequence encodes CSVEDGFGSYGYTF.

The rearrangement uses TRBV20-1 and TRBJ1-5; 7 nucleotides align to TRBD1. The CDR3 extends over 14 amino acids. Germline CDR1 is DFQATT and CDR2 is SNEGSKA (reference sequence). Trimming removed 6 bases from V and 3 bases from J; junction bases left unmatched: 8. The CDR3 DNA sequence: TGCAGTGCCGTAGAGACAGGGTTCAATCAGCCCCAGCATTTT. This encodes CSAVETGFNQPQHF.

This clonotype occurred many times. V and J are TRBV12-3 or TRBV12-4 and TRBJ2-2; 12 bases line up with TRBD2. With V trimmed by 5 bases and J by 3 bases, 4 bases remained unmatched. There are 16 residues in the CDR3. In DNA, the CDR3 is TGTGCCAGCAGTCACGGGACTAGCGGGTACACCGGGGAGCTGTTTTTT. The encoded protein is CASSHGTSGYTGELFF.

There are a few counts of this clonotype. This chain connects TRBV27 to TRBJ1-3, with D tentatively TRBD1 (5 bases). V was pared by 0 bases and J by 4 bases, with 10 bases between. This CDR3 spans 15 amino acids. The germline V gene has CDR1 MNHEY and CDR2 SMNVEV (reference sequence). The CDR3 here is CASSLSGVGGNTIYF. The CDR3, as DNA: TGTGCCAGCAGTTTATCGGGGGTTGGAGGAAACACCATATATTTT.

The sample holds a few counts of this clonotype. CDR3 DNA sequence: TGTGCCAGCAGCCGAAGGGGGGAGGCTGAAGCTTTCTTT. Amino acids: CASSRRGEAEAFF. This rearrangement joins TRBV3-1 to TRBJ1-1; D might be TRBD1 (6 bases). CDR1 LGHDT and CDR2 YNNKEL come from the germline V gene (reference sequence). The germline V and J ends were trimmed by 4 bases and 6 bases, with 12 bases remaining between them. The CDR3 contains 13 residues. The full variable domain, in which reference TRBV3-1 and TRBJ1-1 provide the parts outside the CDR3, is DTAVSQTPKYLVTQMGNDKSIKCEQNLGHDTMYWYKQDSKKFLKIMFSYNNKELIINETVPNRFSPKSPDKAHLNLHINSLELGDSAVYFCASSRRGEAEAFFGQGTRLTVV.

The chain is built from TRBV20-1 and TRBJ1-1; D is unclear. The CDR3 runs 13 residues. Germline values: CDR1 DFQATT, CDR2 SNEGSKA (reference sequence). With 0 bases removed from V and 11 bases from J, the gap between germline ends came to 16 bases. CDR3 amino acids: CSARDGAGSHAFF. Here the CDR3 DNA reads TGCAGTGCTAGAGATGGTGCGGGTTCTCACGCTTTCTTT.

The sample holds a few counts of this clonotype. CDR3 residues: CASSPGGLHRSSGANVLTF. DNA for the CDR3: TGTGCCAGCAGTCCGGGGGGCCTTCATCGTAGCTCTGGGGCCAACGTCCTGACTTTC. The gene calls are TRBV6-1 and TRBJ2-6, with D possibly being TRBD2 (7 bases). Between the trimmed V and J ends, which lost 5 bases and 0 bases, there was a span of 20 bases. This CDR3 is 19 amino acids long. Germline values: CDR1 MNHNS, CDR2 SASEGT.

This chain connects TRBV2 to TRBJ1-5, with 7 positions matching TRBD1. From germline, CDR1 is SNHLY and CDR2 FYNNEI. The CDR3 has 12 amino acids. V shed 8 bases and J 4 bases; nucleotides not matched to a gene: 2. The CDR3, as DNA: TGTGCCAGCGGGACAGCGAATCAGCCCCAGCATTTT. It yields the protein CASGTANQPQHF.

V gene TRBV5-1 combines with J gene TRBJ2-4; 9 positions agree with TRBD1. Germline values: CDR1 SGHRS, CDR2 YFSETQ. V was pared by 0 bases and J by 8 bases, with 3 bases of the junction left unmatched. CDR3 size: 14 residues. This chain's CDR3 is CASSLGQGVHIQYF. CDR3 bases: TGCGCCAGCAGCTTGGGACAGGGGGTACACATTCAGTACTTC.